A single T cell receptor (beta chain) is shown here with its context. As originally analysed: Estimated nucleated cell counts came from reference gene primer amplification. Measured with immunoSEQ multiplex PCR; TCRdb has only the in-frame clones, and not every one. That table is the source of V, J and clone size, and D and trimming were worked out from the DNA. The table includes tens of thousands of clones, around 68% detected once. The sample belongs to a study of blood T cell repertoires in COVID-19. Study-wide background: Collection of acute and convalescent COVID-19 samples took place in the United States, Italy and Spain. PBMCs, B-cell-depleted T cells, or T cells were the source of the cDNA or gDNA that made up the material.

This CDR3 spans 14 amino acids. Looked up from germline, CDR1 is SEHNR and CDR2 is FQNEAQ (reference sequence). The ends lost 4 bases at V and 3 bases at J; junction bases unmatched: 4. This sequence joins TRBV7-9 and TRBJ2-5, with 8 bases that match TRBD1. The source is a woman aged 65 to 85 with acute or convalescent COVID-19. Sequenced input: peripheral blood. CDR3 loop: CASSYDRGEETQYF. In nucleotides, the CDR3 is TGTGCCAGCAGCTACGACAGGGGCGAAGAGACCCAGTACTTC.